This record concerns one TCR beta chain sequence. This sample was taken from a study of shared clonotypes between healthy human individuals. Naive CD8 isolation took CD45RO-negative cells positively selected for CCR7 and excluded terminally differentiated effector memory CD45RA+ cells. Sequencing used immunoSEQ multiplex PCR; TCRdb keeps in-frame clones, though not all of them. The profile shows hundreds of thousands of clones, around 96% of them singletons. The TCR originated in a woman in her thirties in good health. Sequencing input: naive CD8+ T cells sorted from blood.

CDR3 nucleotides: TGTGCCAGCAGCTTGAGCGGGAGGGAGTACAATGAGCAGTTCTTC. It translates to CASSLSGREYNEQFF. This chain connects TRBV7-7 to TRBJ2-1, with TRBD2 identical over 10 bases. V gave up 3 bases and J gave up 4 bases; unmatched junction bases: 3. CDR1 is SSHAT and CDR2 is FNYEAQ in the germline V gene (reference sequence). This CDR3 has 15 amino acids.